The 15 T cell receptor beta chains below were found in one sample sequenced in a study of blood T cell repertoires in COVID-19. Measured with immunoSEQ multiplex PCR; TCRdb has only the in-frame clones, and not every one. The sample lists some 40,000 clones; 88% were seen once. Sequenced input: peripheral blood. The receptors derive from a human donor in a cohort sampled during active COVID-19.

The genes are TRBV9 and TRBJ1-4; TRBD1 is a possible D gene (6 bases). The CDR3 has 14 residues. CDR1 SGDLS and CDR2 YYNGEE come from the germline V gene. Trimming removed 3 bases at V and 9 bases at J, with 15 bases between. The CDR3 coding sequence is TGTGCCAGCAGCGCACAGGGTGCGGGTAAAAAACTGTTTTTT. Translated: CASSAQGAGKKLFF.

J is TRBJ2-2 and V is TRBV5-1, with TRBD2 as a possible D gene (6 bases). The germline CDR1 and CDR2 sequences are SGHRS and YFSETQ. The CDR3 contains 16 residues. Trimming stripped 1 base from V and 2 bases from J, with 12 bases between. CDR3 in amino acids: CASSLRLAENTGELFF. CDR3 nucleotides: TGCGCCAGCAGCTTGAGGTTAGCGGAAAACACCGGGGAGCTGTTTTTT.

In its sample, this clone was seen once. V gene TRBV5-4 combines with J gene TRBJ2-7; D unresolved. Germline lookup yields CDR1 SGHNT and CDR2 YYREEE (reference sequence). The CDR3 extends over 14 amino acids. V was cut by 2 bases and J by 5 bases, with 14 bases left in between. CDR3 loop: CASSFRTVGHEQYF. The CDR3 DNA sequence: TGTGCCAGCAGCTTTCGAACAGTAGGCCACGAGCAGTACTTC.

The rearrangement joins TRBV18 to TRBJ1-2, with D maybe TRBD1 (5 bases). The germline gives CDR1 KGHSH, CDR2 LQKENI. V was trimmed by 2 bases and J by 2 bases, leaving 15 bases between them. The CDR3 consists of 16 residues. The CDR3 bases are TGTGCCAGCTCACCAAAGATGGTCGCAGGGAACTATGGCTACACCTTC. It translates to CASSPKMVAGNYGYTF.

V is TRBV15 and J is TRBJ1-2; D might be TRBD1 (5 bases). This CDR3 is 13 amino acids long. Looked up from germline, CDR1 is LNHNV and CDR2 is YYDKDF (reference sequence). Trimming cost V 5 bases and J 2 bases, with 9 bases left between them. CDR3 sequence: CATSPDRNYGYTF. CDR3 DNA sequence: TGTGCCACCAGCCCCGACAGAAACTATGGCTACACCTTC.

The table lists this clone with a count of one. The CDR3, as DNA: TGCGCCAGCAGCTCACGGACAGGGTCCCCCTCAAACACCATATATTTT. Its translation is CASSSRTGSPSNTIYF. V is TRBV5-1 and J is TRBJ1-3; 8 bases are shared with TRBD1. The CDR3 has 16 amino acids. Germline loops: CDR1 SGHRS, CDR2 YFSETQ. The trim removed 3 bases at V and 6 bases at J, leaving 11 bases unmatched.

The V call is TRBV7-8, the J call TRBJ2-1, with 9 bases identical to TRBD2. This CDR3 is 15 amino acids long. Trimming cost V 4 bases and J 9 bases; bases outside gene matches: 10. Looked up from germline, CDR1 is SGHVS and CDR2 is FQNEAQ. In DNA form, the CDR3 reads TGTGCCAGCAGCTCCCAAGCGGGAGGCCCTAGTGAGCAGTTCTTC. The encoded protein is CASSSQAGGPSEQFF.

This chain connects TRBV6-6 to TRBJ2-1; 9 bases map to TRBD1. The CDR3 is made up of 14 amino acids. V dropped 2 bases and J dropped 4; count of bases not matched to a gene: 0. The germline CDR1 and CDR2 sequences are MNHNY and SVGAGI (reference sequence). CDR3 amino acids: CASSYGQGYNEQFF. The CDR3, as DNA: TGTGCCAGCAGTTACGGACAGGGGTACAATGAGCAGTTCTTC.

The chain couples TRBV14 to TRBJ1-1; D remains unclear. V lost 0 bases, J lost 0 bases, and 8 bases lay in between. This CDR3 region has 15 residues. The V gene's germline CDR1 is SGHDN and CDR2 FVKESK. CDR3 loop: CASSQDYVVNTEAFF. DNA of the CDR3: TGTGCCAGCAGCCAAGATTACGTAGTGAACACTGAAGCTTTCTTT.

The CDR3 protein is CSVPRQLRNNQPQHF. DNA of the CDR3: TGCAGCGTACCCCGACAGCTAAGAAACAATCAGCCCCAGCATTTT. V is TRBV29-1 and J is TRBJ1-5; TRBD1 might be the D (5 bases). Trimming left V 6 bases short and J 3 bases short, with 18 bases between. Per germline, CDR1 SQVTM and CDR2 ANQGSEA. The CDR3 is made up of 15 amino acids.

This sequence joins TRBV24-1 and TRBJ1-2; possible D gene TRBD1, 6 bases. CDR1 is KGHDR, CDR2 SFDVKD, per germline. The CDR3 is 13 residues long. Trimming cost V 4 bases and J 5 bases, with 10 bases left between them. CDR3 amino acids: CATSENRDYGYTF. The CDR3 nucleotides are TGTGCCACCAGTGAAAACAGGGATTATGGCTACACCTTC.

The CDR3 region has the DNA TGTGCCAGCAGTGAAGGGGCAGGGGGCTGGGACACTGAAGCTTTCTTT. Protein: CASSEGAGGWDTEAFF. This chain links TRBV6-1 with TRBJ1-1, with 8 positions matching TRBD1. V shed 1 base and J 3 bases; nucleotides not matched to a gene: 7. Germline CDR1 MNHNS, CDR2 SASEGT. The CDR3 length is 16 residues.

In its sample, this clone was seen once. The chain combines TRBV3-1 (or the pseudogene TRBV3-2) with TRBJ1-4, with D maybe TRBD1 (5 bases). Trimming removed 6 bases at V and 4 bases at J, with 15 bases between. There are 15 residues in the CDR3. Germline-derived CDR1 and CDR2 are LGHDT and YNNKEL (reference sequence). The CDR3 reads CASSPSWGYNEKLFF. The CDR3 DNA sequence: TGTGCCAGCAGTCCAAGTTGGGGCTATAATGAAAAACTGTTTTTT.

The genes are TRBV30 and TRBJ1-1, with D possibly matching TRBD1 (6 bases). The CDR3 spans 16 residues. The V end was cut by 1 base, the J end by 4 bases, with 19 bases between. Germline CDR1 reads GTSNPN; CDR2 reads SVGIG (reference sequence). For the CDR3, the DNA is TGTGCCTGGAGTGGTCGGGGGGCGAATCTCGGCACTGAAGCTTTCTTT. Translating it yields CAWSGRGANLGTEAFF.

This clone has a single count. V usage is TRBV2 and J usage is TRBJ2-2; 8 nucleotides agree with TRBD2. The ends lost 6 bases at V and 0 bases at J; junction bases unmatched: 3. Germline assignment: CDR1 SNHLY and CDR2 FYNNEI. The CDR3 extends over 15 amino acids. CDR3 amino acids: CASSVAGTNTGELFF. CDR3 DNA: TGTGCCAGCAGCGTAGCGGGAACGAACACCGGGGAGCTGTTTTTT.